One sample yielded the 7 T cell receptor beta chains listed below, sequenced in a study of blood T cell repertoires in COVID-19. Sequenced by immunoSEQ multiplex PCR; TCRdb stores in-frame clones only, minus some. The data show roughly 190,000 clones, roughly four fifths seen once. The sample taken for sequencing was peripheral blood. The receptor set was obtained from a woman in her forties or fifties with acute or convalescent COVID-19.

This chain's CDR3 is CASSPRNSYEQYF. CDR3 sequence (DNA): TGTGCCAGCAGTCCCAGGAACTCCTACGAGCAGTACTTC. The V gene is TRBV27, the J gene TRBJ2-7; D not resolved. Trimming took 5 bases from V and 0 from J, leaving 8 bases between them. Germline CDR1 and CDR2: MNHEY and SMNVEV (reference sequence). The CDR3 is 13 residues long.

The chain links TRBV24-1 to TRBJ1-2; 9 bases are shared with TRBD1. V dropped 4 bases and J dropped 6; count of bases not matched to a gene: 5. Per the germline V gene, CDR1 is KGHDR and CDR2 is SFDVKD. The length of the CDR3 is 14 residues. This chain's CDR3 is CATSDPGQGDGYTF. For the CDR3, the DNA is TGTGCCACCAGTGACCCGGGACAGGGAGATGGCTACACCTTC.

This chain connects TRBV4-2 to TRBJ2-5; the match to TRBD1 covers 7 bases. Looked up from germline, CDR1 is LGHNA and CDR2 is YNFKEQ. The junction had 7 bases not matched to a gene; V was cut back by 4 bases and J by 5 bases. The CDR3 is 14 amino acids. The DNA of the CDR3 is TGTGCCAGCAGCCGAGGGACAGCTGGGGAGACCCAGTACTTC. It specifies CASSRGTAGETQYF.

This clone was counted between two and nine times. This chain joins TRBV29-1 and TRBJ1-6, with 9 bases that match TRBD1. The ends lost 6 bases at V and 5 bases at J; junction bases unmatched: 5. CDR3 length: 14 amino acids. The V gene's germline CDR1 is SQVTM and CDR2 ANQGSEA. The CDR3 sequence is CSVGTGLDNSPLHF. As DNA, the CDR3 is TGCAGCGTCGGGACAGGGTTAGATAATTCACCCCTCCACTTT.

The chain has TRBV15 and TRBJ2-1, with TRBD2 identical over 15 bases. CDR1 is LNHNV, CDR2 YYDKDF, per germline (reference sequence). This CDR3 is 18 amino acids long. The ends lost 0 bases at V and 8 bases at J; junction bases unmatched: 8. CDR3 bases: TGTGCCACCAGCAGAGATCGGCACGGGACTAGCGGGAGGTATGAGCAGTTCTTC. The encoded protein is CATSRDRHGTSGRYEQFF.

This clone was counted a single time. V gene TRBV10-3 combines with J gene TRBJ1-5; TRBD1 matches at 7 bases. V was pared by 2 bases and J by 3 bases, with 4 bases of the junction left unmatched. This CDR3 spans 15 amino acids. Germline V CDR1 and CDR2: ENHRY, SYGVKD. CDR3 nucleotide sequence: TGTGCCATCAGTGAGGGGACAGCCATCAATCAGCCCCAGCATTTT. It yields the protein CAISEGTAINQPQHF.

The chain combines TRBV5-5 with TRBJ2-5; no reliable D call. Germline-derived CDR1 and CDR2 are SGHKS and YYEKEE (reference sequence). V lost 5 bases and J lost 10, with 9 bases in between. The CDR3 covers 10 residues. In nucleotides, the CDR3 is TGTGCCAGCAGTAACTTTATCCAGTACTTC. It encodes CASSNFIQYF.